A single T cell receptor beta chain is shown here with its context. The antigen remains undetermined. Trimming cost V 3 bases and J 5 bases, with 2 bases left between them. CDR1 is SGHAT and CDR2 is FQNNGV in the germline V gene. This CDR3 comprises 11 residues. The sample is drawn from a study of PD-1 blockade in mismatch repair-deficient tumors. Repertoires were generated with immunoSEQ multiplex PCR, while TCRdb's copy carries only in-frame clones and drops some. There are about 13,000 clones in the sample; less than 90% occur only once, and approximately 20% lies in the top ten. Time point specified: approximately ten-day in vitro stimulation with candidate neoantigen peptide 4. TCR sequencing covered a few patients who responded to pembrolizumab. A roughly 11-day in vitro culture was run per each of about seven reactive peptides. Clone fold changes were calculated against an identical culture without peptide.

V is TRBV11-2 and J is TRBJ2-1, with D hard to call. The sample here was cells cultured in vitro, taken from a patient treated with pembrolizumab. The receptor was derived from an adult with mismatch repair-deficient cancer. In nucleotides, the CDR3 is TGTGCCAGCAGCTTCCACAATGAGCAGTTCTTC. Protein product: CASSFHNEQFF.